The T cell receptor beta chain under discussion was sequenced for a study of T cells in Graves' hyperthyroidism and ophthalmopathy. For the study at large: Peripheral blood was obtained at initial diagnosis, preceding any treatment.

This clonotype was counted at least ten times. Its specificity is not known. General observations from the study: Most thyroid clonotypes with frequency above 0.001 were detected in blood. Ophthalmopathy was model-predicted a median 6.5 months pre-onset.

Trimming at V came to 7 bases and at J to 9 bases, leaving 17 bases not matched to a gene. CDR3 size: 16 residues. Germline lookup yields CDR1 SGHVS and CDR2 FQNEAQ. The investigators amplified TCR beta CDR3 regions from RNA transcripts. The TCR CDR3 was amplified in a first-round RT-PCR using the HTBI primer set. In TCRdb, the multiplex PCR reads were re-called with MiXCR into one record per CDR3 protein. Among about 400,000 distinct CDR3 sequences listed, around 15% were seen once. Diagnosis relied on clinical symptoms, serum thyroxine and TRAb, thyroid ultrasound and orbital computed tomography. Sequencing was done on a sample of blood. The genes are TRBV7-8 and TRBJ2-1, with 8 bases lining up with TRBD2. This receptor was taken from a woman aged 18-30 years with Graves' hyperthyroidism. DNA of the CDR3: TGTGCCAGCAAGTCTCCACTCAGCGGGAGTATGAGTGAGCAGTTCTTC. It is translated as CASKSPLSGSMSEQFF.